This entry lists 28 T cell receptor beta chains sequenced from one sample in a study of T cells after yellow fever vaccination. TCRdb called the 5' RACE reads again in MiXCR, with one record for every CDR3 protein. The sample yields some 340,000 distinct CDR3 sequences, over 3.5% seen once. The sample in question was PBMCs, obtained 5 days after the yellow fever booster vaccination. The receptors shown here come from a young man who received the YFV17D yellow fever vaccine.

This clonotype was observed a handful of times. The chain employs TRBV5-1 and TRBJ2-3; TRBD1 or TRBD2 may be the D gene (5 bases each). Deletions cut 0 bases from V and 2 bases from J, with 19 bases between. The germline V gene encodes CDR1 SGHRS and CDR2 YFSETQ. This CDR3 has 18 residues. The CDR3 protein is CASSLVPKGTHYTDTQYF. CDR3 bases: TGCGCCAGCAGCTTGGTGCCTAAGGGGACCCATTACACAGATACGCAGTATTTT.

The chain joins TRBV6-6 to TRBJ2-7; the match to TRBD2 covers 12 bases. The J segment lost 4 bases and the V segment lost 6 bases, leaving 1 base of the junction unmatched. The germline V gene has CDR1 MNHNY and CDR2 SVGAGI (reference sequence). This CDR3 contains 13 residues. The CDR3 DNA reads TGTGCCAGCAGGACTAGCGGGGGTTACGAGCAGTACTTC. It translates to CASRTSGGYEQYF.

This clonotype was recorded at least ten times. The CDR3 DNA sequence: TGCGCCAGCAGCCCTAGGGGGGGTAGCACAGATACGCAGTATTTT. Amino acid sequence: CASSPRGGSTDTQYF. V usage is TRBV4-3 and J usage is TRBJ2-3, with D perhaps TRBD2 (7 bases). The CDR3 is 15 amino acids. The V end lost 4 bases, the J end lost 0 bases, and 11 bases lay between the germline ends. Looked up from germline, CDR1 is LGHNA and CDR2 is YSLEER.

The chain links TRBV9 to TRBJ2-5; 8 bases agree with TRBD1. The CDR3 loop spans 14 amino acids. Germline CDR1 is SGDLS and CDR2 is YYNGEE. The J segment lost 5 bases and the V segment lost 4 bases, leaving 7 bases of the junction unmatched. The CDR3 DNA sequence: TGTGCCAGCAGCCAAAGGACAGGGCCGGAGACCCAGTACTTC. This sequence encodes CASSQRTGPETQYF.

The CDR3 loop is CASSSAAGQNNSYEQYF. In DNA form, the CDR3 reads TGTGCCAGCAGCTCCGCCGCGGGACAGAACAACTCCTACGAGCAGTACTTC. The genes are TRBV21-1 and TRBJ2-7; TRBD1, the D gene given by the table, was not confirmed from the DNA. TRBV21-1 is deemed a pseudogene. The CDR3 is 17 residues long.

This chain joins TRBV20-1 and TRBJ2-1; D is possibly TRBD1 or TRBD2 (6 bases each). Germline V lookup: CDR1 DFQATT, CDR2 SNEGSKA (reference sequence). The CDR3 contains 15 residues. Between the trimmed V and J ends, which lost 5 bases and 0 bases, there was a span of 14 bases. This CDR3 reads CSALGGASSYNEQFF. CDR3 coding DNA: TGCAGTGCTCTCGGGGGCGCAAGCTCCTACAATGAGCAGTTCTTC.

J is TRBJ2-5 and V is TRBV5-1; 8 bases agree with TRBD2. Germline loops: CDR1 SGHRS, CDR2 YFSETQ. V was pared by 2 bases and J by 4 bases, with 7 bases of the junction left unmatched. There are 15 residues in the CDR3. The chain's CDR3 is CASSLGGGRGETQYF. The CDR3 nucleotides read TGCGCCAGCAGCTTAGGCGGGGGGAGAGGAGAGACCCAGTACTTC. Full variable domain (missing parts from reference TRBV5-1 and TRBJ2-5): KAGVTQTPRYLIKTRGQQVTLSCSPISGHRSVSWYQQTPGQGLQFLFEYFSETQRNKGNFPGRFSGRQFSNSRSEMNVSTLELGDSALYLCASSLGGGRGETQYFGPGTRLLVL.

Concerning this clonotype: At one end, the junction sequence differs from germline, possibly due to a read error. The gene calls are TRBV4-3 and TRBJ2-2; D is perhaps TRBD1 or TRBD2 (5 bases each). In germline, CDR1 is LGHNA, CDR2 YSLEER. The CDR3 has 15 amino acids. The CDR3 reads CASSQRAKGTGELIF. The CDR3 DNA is TGCGCCAGCAGCCAACGCGCCAAGGGGACCGGGGAGCTGATTTTT.

The chain uses TRBV7-3 and TRBJ2-3, with 12 bases matching TRBD2. The CDR3 spans 16 residues. Germline CDR1 and CDR2: SGHTA and FQGTGA. J gave up 6 bases and V 4 bases, and 8 bases lay outside the gene matches. CDR3 loop: CASSSSGGAFADTQYF. The CDR3 DNA is TGTGCCAGCAGCTCTAGCGGGGGGGCCTTTGCCGATACGCAGTATTTT.

This clonotype has at least ten counts. The V and J genes are TRBV5-6 and TRBJ1-1, with D hard to call. Germline V gene data show CDR1 as SGHDT and CDR2 as YYEEEE. V was cut by 0 bases and J by 1 base, with 13 bases left in between. The CDR3 runs 16 residues. CDR3 coding DNA: TGTGCCAGCAGCTTGGGGCCCCGGAGAGCGAACACTGAAGCTTTCTTT. Translation gives CASSLGPRRANTEAFF.

The chain couples TRBV6-2 or TRBV6-3 to TRBJ2-7; unclear D gene. V was cut by 2 bases and J by 1 base, with 9 bases left in between. The CDR3 is 14 residues long. CDR1 and CDR2 from the germline V gene are MNHEY and SVGEGT. As DNA, the CDR3 is TGTGCCAGCAGTTACGCCGACAATTCCTACGAGCAGTACGTC. Translated: CASSYADNSYEQYV.

The V gene is TRBV2, the J gene TRBJ1-5; no clear D. There are 15 residues in the CDR3. The germline V gene encodes CDR1 SNHLY and CDR2 FYNNEI. The V and J ends lost 6 bases and 6 bases respectively, with 18 bases between them. CDR3 nucleotides: TGTGCCAGCAGGGAGGATGCTAGGAGAAGTCAGCCCCAGCATTTT. Translated: CASREDARRSQPQHF.

This clonotype was counted a few times. The chain couples TRBV11-2 to TRBJ2-5, with D unclear. Germline lookup yields CDR1 SGHAT and CDR2 FQNNGV. Trimming removed 3 bases from V and 0 bases from J, with 26 bases in between. This CDR3 has 20 residues. CDR3 in amino acids: CASSFSAPQAPEMYQETQYF. CDR3 DNA: TGTGCCAGCAGCTTTTCCGCCCCGCAGGCCCCAGAGATGTACCAAGAGACCCAGTACTTC.

The rearrangement joins TRBV5-1 to TRBJ2-1; no reliable D call. V shed 4 bases and J shed 8 bases, with 10 bases lying between them. Per germline, CDR1 SGHRS and CDR2 YFSETQ. The CDR3 contains 12 residues. The CDR3, as DNA: TGCGCCAGCAGCCACGCGTGGGATGAGCAGTTCTTC. Translating it yields CASSHAWDEQFF. The full variable domain, with the rest looked up from reference TRBV5-1 and TRBJ2-1, is KAGVTQTPRYLIKTRGQQVTLSCSPISGHRSVSWYQQTPGQGLQFLFEYFSETQRNKGNFPGRFSGRQFSNSRSEMNVSTLELGDSALYLCASSHAWDEQFFGPGTRLTVL.

At least ten counts were recorded for this clonotype. The chain employs TRBV3-1 and TRBJ1-2, with 8 bases identical to TRBD1. V was clipped by 4 bases and J by 8 bases; unmatched bases: 9. CDR3 size: 14 residues. Germline loops: CDR1 LGHDT, CDR2 YNNKEL (reference sequence). The chain's CDR3 is CASSLNFAGGGYTF. Written as DNA, the CDR3 is TGTGCCAGCAGCCTTAATTTCGCAGGGGGCGGCTACACCTTC. The full variable domain, its missing parts supplied by reference TRBV3-1 and TRBJ1-2, is DTAVSQTPKYLVTQMGNDKSIKCEQNLGHDTMYWYKQDSKKFLKIMFSYNNKELIINETVPNRFSPKSPDKAHLNLHINSLELGDSAVYFCASSLNFAGGGYTFGSGTRLTVV.

The chain is built from TRBV28 and TRBJ2-3, with D maybe TRBD2 (6 bases). The CDR3 sequence is 13 residues long. The germline V gene encodes CDR1 MDHEN and CDR2 SYDVKM. V was pared by 2 bases and J by 9 bases, with 12 bases between. CDR3 amino acids: CASSLPLAGTQYF. In DNA form, the CDR3 reads TGTGCCAGCAGTTTACCCTTGGCGGGGACGCAGTATTTT.

This clonotype was recorded a few times. This chain links TRBV10-3 with TRBJ2-7; TRBD2 agrees at 7 bases. The CDR3 loop spans 13 amino acids. The germline gives CDR1 ENHRY, CDR2 SYGVKD. The ends lost 10 bases at V and 0 bases at J; junction bases unmatched: 6. In nucleotides, the CDR3 is TGTGCCAGCAGGGAGGGGAGCTCCTACGAGCAGTACGTC. Its protein is CASREGSSYEQYV.

There are a few counts of this clonotype. CDR3 residues: CASSENSAAYNEQFF. CDR3 coding DNA: TGTGCCAGCAGTGAAAACAGCGCTGCCTACAATGAGCAGTTCTTC. The chain links TRBV6-1 to TRBJ2-1, with D unresolved. The CDR3 has 15 residues. Trimming shortened V by 2 bases and J by 2 bases, and 10 bases separated the two germline ends. CDR1 is MNHNS and CDR2 is SASEGT in the germline V gene.

This clonotype was seen only a few times. V gene TRBV4-1 combines with J gene TRBJ1-6, with D tentatively TRBD1 (5 bases). The CDR3 runs 17 residues. Germline loops: CDR1 MGHRA, CDR2 YSYEKL. The V end lost 1 base, the J end lost 5 bases, and 15 bases lay between the germline ends. The CDR3 spells CASSQGLGVAHNSPLHF. The DNA of the CDR3 is TGCGCCAGCAGCCAAGGGCTGGGGGTCGCTCATAATTCACCCCTCCACTTT.

This clonotype has more than one count but fewer than ten. V and J are TRBV3-1 and TRBJ2-1; the match to TRBD2 covers 9 bases. The V segment lost 0 bases and the J segment 3 bases; nucleotides outside the gene matches: 9. In germline, CDR1 is LGHDT, CDR2 YNNKEL (reference sequence). The CDR3 is 18 amino acids. CDR3 region: CASSQDLGLAGSYNEQFF. The CDR3 DNA sequence: TGTGCCAGCAGCCAAGATCTCGGCCTAGCGGGGAGCTACAATGAGCAGTTCTTC.

The rearrangement uses TRBV7-3 and TRBJ2-2; a weak D match, TRBD2 (6 bases). The germline V gene has CDR1 SGHTA and CDR2 FQGTGA. The CDR3 is 16 amino acids. Trimming pared 5 bases from V and 4 bases from J, leaving 17 bases between. The CDR3 region is CASSPIAGRSTGELFF. CDR3 nucleotides: TGTGCCAGCAGCCCCATTGCGGGGCGCTCCACCGGGGAGCTGTTTTTT.

The V call is TRBV5-1, the J call TRBJ2-5; D remains unclear. The CDR3 runs 14 residues. Trimming took 6 bases from V and 1 from J, leaving 13 bases between them. Looked up from germline, CDR1 is SGHRS and CDR2 is YFSETQ. DNA for the CDR3: TGCGCCAGCAACGGACCAACTGGCCAAGAGACCCAGTACTTC. Protein sequence: CASNGPTGQETQYF.

The gene calls are TRBV6-6 and TRBJ2-3; D remains ambiguous. Per the germline V gene, CDR1 is MNHNY and CDR2 is SVGAGI (reference sequence). The CDR3 runs 13 residues. Trimming removed 6 bases from V and 4 bases from J, with 11 bases in between. The CDR3: CASRHDFADTQYF. The DNA of the CDR3 is TGTGCCAGCAGACACGACTTTGCAGATACGCAGTATTTT.

Written as DNA, the CDR3 is TGCGCCGACAGGGAAGTAGATGACGAGCAGTACTTC. Translation: CADREVDDEQYF. The chain recombines TRBV29-1 with TRBJ2-7, with TRBD1 matching over 7 bases. The CDR3 sequence is 12 residues long. Germline loops: CDR1 SQVTM, CDR2 ANQGSEA.

In regard to this clonotype: The junction differs from germline at one of its ends, possibly a read error. CDR3 coding DNA: TGTGCCAGCAGCCTAGCGGCCCCCTACGAGCAGTACTTC. This gives the protein CASSLAAPYEQYF. V and J are TRBV7-2 and TRBJ2-7; 7 bases fit TRBD2. The CDR3 covers 13 residues. The germline CDR1 and CDR2 sequences are SGHTA and FQGNSA. Full variable domain (outside the CDR3, taken from reference TRBV7-2 and TRBJ2-7): GAGVSQSPSNKVTEKGKDVELRCDPISGHTALYWYRQSLGQGLEFLIYFQGNSAPDKSGLPSDRFSAERTGGSVSTLTIQRTQQEDSAVYLCASSLAAPYEQYFGPGTRLTVT.

V usage is TRBV6-2 or TRBV6-3 and J usage is TRBJ1-2; D possibly corresponds to TRBD1 (5 bases). V lost 2 bases, J lost 5 bases, and 9 bases lay in between. Germline CDR1 and CDR2: MNHEY and SVGEGT. The CDR3 covers 13 residues. For the CDR3, the DNA is TGTGCCAGCAGTTACCGTCCAGGGTATGGCTACACCTTC. Its translation: CASSYRPGYGYTF.

This clonotype was counted at least ten times. J is TRBJ2-1 and V is TRBV9; no firm D call. The CDR3 extends over 13 amino acids. V lost 1 base and J lost 8, with 10 bases in between. CDR1 is SGDLS, CDR2 YYNGEE, per germline. The CDR3 loop reads CASSVRLRYEQFF. Written as DNA, the CDR3 is TGTGCCAGCAGCGTACGCCTACGGTATGAGCAGTTCTTC.

This clonotype was counted a few times. The V call is TRBV6-4, the J call TRBJ2-3; 13 bases match TRBD2. The CDR3 is made up of 14 amino acids. CDR1 and CDR2 (germline): MRHNA, SNTAGT. Germline trimming cut 4 bases from V and 5 bases from J; bases unmatched to any gene: 0. CDR3 bases: TGTGCCAGCAGTGGACTAGCGGGGGGAGATACGCAGTATTTT. As protein: CASSGLAGGDTQYF.